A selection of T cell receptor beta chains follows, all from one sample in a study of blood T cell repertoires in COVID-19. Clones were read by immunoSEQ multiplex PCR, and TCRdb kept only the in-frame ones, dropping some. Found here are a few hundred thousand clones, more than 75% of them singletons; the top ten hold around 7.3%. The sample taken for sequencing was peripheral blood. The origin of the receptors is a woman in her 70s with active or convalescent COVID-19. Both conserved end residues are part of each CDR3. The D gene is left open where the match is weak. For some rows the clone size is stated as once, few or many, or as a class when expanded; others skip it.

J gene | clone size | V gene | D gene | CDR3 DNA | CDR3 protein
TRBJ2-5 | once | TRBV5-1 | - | TGCGCCAGCAGCTCCCTTAGGGGGGGGCAGGAGACCCAGTACTTC | CASSSLRGGQETQYF
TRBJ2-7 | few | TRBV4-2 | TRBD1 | TGTGCCAGCAGCCAAGTAGCTGGACAGGGGCTTGTCTACGAGCAGTACTTC | CASSQVAGQGLVYEQYF
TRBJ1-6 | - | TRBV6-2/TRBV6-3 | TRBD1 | TGTGCCAGCAGCCGCGGGACAGGAGGCGGTAATTCACCCCTCCACTTT | CASSRGTGGGNSPLHF
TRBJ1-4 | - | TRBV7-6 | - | TGTGCCAGCAGCCCGACACAGGGCCTTAATGAAAAACTGTTTTTT | CASSPTQGLNEKLFF
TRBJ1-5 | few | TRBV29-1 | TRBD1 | TGCAGCGTGTGGACAGGGGATCAGCCCCAGCATTTT | CSVWTGDQPQHF
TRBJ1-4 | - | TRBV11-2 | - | TGTGCCAGCAGCTTAGGAGTAGGAGCGGGGGTCAAGAATAATGAAAAACTGTTTTTT | CASSLGVGAGVKNNEKLFF
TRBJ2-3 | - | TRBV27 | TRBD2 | TGTGCCAGCATAAGGAGGTTGACAAGACTAGCGGGGGGGCCGGTAGATACGCAGTATTTT | CASIRRLTRLAGGPVDTQYF
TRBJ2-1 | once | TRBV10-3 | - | TGTGCCATCAGCAAGCAACTAGGAGGTTACAATGAGCAGTTCTTC | CAISKQLGGYNEQFF
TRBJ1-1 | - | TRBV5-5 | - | TGTGCCAGCAGCGTTGGACTTGAAGCTTTCTTT | CASSVGLEAFF
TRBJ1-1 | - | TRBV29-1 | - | TGCAGCGTTTACAGGGTTGAGACTGAAGCTTTCTTT | CSVYRVETEAFF
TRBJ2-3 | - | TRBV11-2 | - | TGTGCCAGCAGCTTAGACAGGCCATCTAGCACAGATACGCAGTATTTT | CASSLDRPSSTDTQYF
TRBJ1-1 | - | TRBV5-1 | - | TGCGCCAGCAGCTTCAGAGGTAAGGAGACTGAAGCTTTCTTT | CASSFRGKETEAFF
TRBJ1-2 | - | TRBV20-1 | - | TGCAGTGCTAGTTCCGGGGGTTCCTCCGGCTACACCTTC | CSASSGGSSGYTF
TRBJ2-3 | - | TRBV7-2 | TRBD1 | TGTGCCAGCAGCTTGGGACAGGGGGCTTCCACAGATACGCAGTATTTT | CASSLGQGASTDTQYF
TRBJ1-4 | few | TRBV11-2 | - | TGTGCCAGCAGTTTGGGGGCAGCCGTCAAAGAAAAACTGTTTTTT | CASSLGAAVKEKLFF
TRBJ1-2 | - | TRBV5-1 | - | TGCGCCAGCAGCCGGGAGGAAGCTAACTATGGCTACACCTTC | CASSREEANYGYTF
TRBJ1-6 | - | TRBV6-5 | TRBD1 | TGTGCCAGCCGCTTGGGACAGAAGCATTCACCCCTCCACTTT | CASRLGQKHSPLHF
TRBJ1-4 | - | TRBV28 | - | TGTGCCAGCACGGCTAATGAAAAACTGTTTTTT | CASTANEKLFF
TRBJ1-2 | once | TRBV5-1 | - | TGCGCCAGCAGCTCGGGGGTTACTAACTATGGCTACACCTTC | CASSSGVTNYGYTF
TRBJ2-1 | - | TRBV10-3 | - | TGTGCCATCCAGGGCGGCGAGTACAATGAGCAGTTCTTC | CAIQGGEYNEQFF
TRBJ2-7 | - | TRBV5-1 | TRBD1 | TGCGCCAGCAGCTTAGGACAGGGCCCCTACGAGCAGTACTTC | CASSLGQGPYEQYF
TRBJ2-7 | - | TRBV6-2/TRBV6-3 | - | TGTGCCAGCAGTTGGGGAGGCAACTCCTACGAGCAGTACTTC | CASSWGGNSYEQYF
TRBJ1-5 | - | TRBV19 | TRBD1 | TGTGCCAGTACCAAAGACAGGGGCTATAGCAATCAGCCCCAGCATTTT | CASTKDRGYSNQPQHF
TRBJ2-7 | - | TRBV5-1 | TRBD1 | TGCGCCAGCAGCTTGAGTGGGACAGGGACCTACGAGCAGTACTTC | CASSLSGTGTYEQYF
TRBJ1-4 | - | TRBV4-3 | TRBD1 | TGCGCCAGCAGCCAAGAGGTCGTACAGGGGGCTGGGGAAAAACTGTTTTTT | CASSQEVVQGAGEKLFF
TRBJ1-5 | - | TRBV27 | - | TGTGCCAGCAGTTTAGCCCCAGGGGAAAATCAGCCCCAGCATTTT | CASSLAPGENQPQHF
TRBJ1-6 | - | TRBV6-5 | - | TGTGCCACCGGGGGGTCCAATTCACCCCTCCACTTT | CATGGSNSPLHF
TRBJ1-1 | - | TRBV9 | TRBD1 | TGTGCCAGCAGCGTAGAGCAGGGGGGCACTGAAGCTTTCTTT | CASSVEQGGTEAFF
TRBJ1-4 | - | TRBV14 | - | TGTGCCAGCAGCCAAGAACAGGGCGCTAATGAAAAACTGTTTTTT | CASSQEQGANEKLFF
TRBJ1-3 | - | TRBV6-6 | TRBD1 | TGTGCCAGCAGGCCCCTCGACAGGGGGGGAAACACCATATATTTT | CASRPLDRGGNTIYF
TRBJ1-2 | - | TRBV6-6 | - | TGTGCCAGCATTGATCAGATACTACTGGGCTACACCTTC | CASIDQILLGYTF
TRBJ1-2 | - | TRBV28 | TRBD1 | TGTGCCCTCCTGGACAGGGTGGACTATGGCTACACCTTC | CALLDRVDYGYTF
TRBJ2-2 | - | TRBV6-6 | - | TGTGCCAGCAGTCGAATATTATATGGCCGGGCCGGGGAGCTGTTTTTT | CASSRILYGRAGELFF
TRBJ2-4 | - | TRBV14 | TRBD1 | TGTGCCAGCAGCCACGGGACAGTGGGGAACAAAAACATTCAGTACTTC | CASSHGTVGNKNIQYF
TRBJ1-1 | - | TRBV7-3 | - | TGTGCCAGCAGCTTAGGGGGGTCTGAAGCTTTCTTT | CASSLGGSEAFF
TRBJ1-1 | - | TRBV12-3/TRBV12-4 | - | TGTGCCAGCAGTGACAGATGGGACACTGAAGCTTTCTTT | CASSDRWDTEAFF
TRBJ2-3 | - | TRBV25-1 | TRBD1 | TGTGCCAGCAGCAGCTACCGGACAGGGAAAGGGGCAGATACGCAGTATTTT | CASSSYRTGKGADTQYF
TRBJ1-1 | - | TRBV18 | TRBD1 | TGTGCCAGCTCACCACCATCCGGGACAGTCTTTTTGAACACTGAAGCTTTCTTT | CASSPPSGTVFLNTEAFF
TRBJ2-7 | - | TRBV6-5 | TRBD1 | TGTGCCAGCAGTCGCAGGGGGTACTCCGAGCAGTACTTC | CASSRRGYSEQYF
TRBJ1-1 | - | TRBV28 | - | TGTGCCAGCGGAATACCGGGTACGCGAAACACTGAAGCTTTCTTT | CASGIPGTRNTEAFF
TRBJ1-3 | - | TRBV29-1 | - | TGCAGCGTTGAAGACGTTGGAAACACCATATATTTT | CSVEDVGNTIYF